The 18 T cell receptor beta chains given below trace back to one sample, sequenced in a study of T cell responses to AZD1222 COVID-19 vaccine. Profiling relied on immunoSEQ multiplex PCR, and the TCRdb table lists in-frame clones only, not all of them. The sample records 93,000 or so clones, roughly 87% being singletons. The specimen was peripheral blood, collected on day 0 of AZD1222 vaccination. The receptors come from an adult in good health.

The gene calls are TRBV6-5 and TRBJ1-6, with 10 positions matching TRBD1. This CDR3 is 12 amino acids long. Germline CDR1 MNHEY, CDR2 SVGAGI. Trimming cost V 8 bases and J 8 bases; bases outside gene matches: 0. The CDR3 nucleotides are TGTGCCAGCGGGACAGGGGATTCACCCCTCCACTTT. As protein: CASGTGDSPLHF.

The gene calls are TRBV27 and TRBJ2-2; a possible D gene is TRBD1 (6 bases). Trimming removed 0 bases at V and 7 bases at J, with 9 bases between. CDR1 is MNHEY and CDR2 is SMNVEV in the germline V gene (reference sequence). CDR3 length: 14 residues. For the CDR3, the DNA is TGTGCCAGCAGTTTATCGGCAGGGGACGGGGAGCTGTTTTTT. Translation gives CASSLSAGDGELFF.

The J gene is TRBJ2-7, the V gene TRBV28; 9 bases are shared with TRBD1. Germline CDR1 is MDHEN and CDR2 is SYDVKM. J lost 6 bases, V lost 5 bases, and 8 bases had no gene match. This CDR3 is built from 14 residues. The CDR3 spells CASSHGTGLLEQYF. CDR3 coding DNA: TGTGCCAGCAGTCACGGGACAGGGCTCCTCGAGCAGTACTTC.

The chain is built from TRBV6-5 and TRBJ1-5; D is ambiguous. The CDR3 is made up of 15 amino acids. The V and J ends lost 5 bases and 4 bases respectively, with 15 bases between them. CDR1 is MNHEY, CDR2 SVGAGI, per germline. The CDR3 DNA follows: TGTGCCAGCAGTCTGAGGTGGGGAGGGAATCAGCCCCAGCATTTT. This encodes CASSLRWGGNQPQHF.

V gene TRBV6-6 combines with J gene TRBJ2-7, with 8 bases lining up with TRBD2. The CDR3 loop spans 15 amino acids. Germline V lookup: CDR1 MNHNY, CDR2 SVGAGI (reference sequence). V gave up 6 bases and J gave up 0 bases; unmatched junction bases: 7. The CDR3: CASSPLADSSYEQYF. In nucleotides, the CDR3 is TGTGCCAGCAGCCCACTAGCGGACAGCTCCTACGAGCAGTACTTC.

This clone came up once. V gene TRBV3-1 (or the pseudogene TRBV3-2) combines with J gene TRBJ1-5, with D unclear. Trimming took off 1 base at V and 5 bases at J, with 15 bases between the two ends. The germline V gene encodes CDR1 LGHDT and CDR2 YNNKEL (reference sequence). The CDR3 consists of 16 residues. The CDR3 DNA reads TGTGCCAGCAGCCAAGTTTTCGGAACCGCAGATCAGCCCCAGCATTTT. Amino acid sequence: CASSQVFGTADQPQHF.

This rearrangement joins TRBV3-1 (or the pseudogene TRBV3-2) to TRBJ1-1; D call uncertain. V lost 1 base and J lost 2, with 5 bases in between. The V gene's germline CDR1 is LGHDT and CDR2 YNNKEL (reference sequence). The CDR3 has 13 amino acids. CDR3 nucleotide sequence: TGTGCCAGCAGCCAAGTTTCAAACACTGAAGCTTTCTTT. Translating gives CASSQVSNTEAFF.

The CDR3 DNA sequence: TGCGCCAGCAGCCAAGATAGGGTGGGATCGGGGAGACATAGCAATCAGCCCCAGCATTTT. The encoded protein is CASSQDRVGSGRHSNQPQHF. The rearrangement joins TRBV4-1 to TRBJ1-5; D gene unclear. The CDR3 totals 20 residues. V dropped 0 bases and J dropped 0 bases, with 21 bases sitting between them. Germline CDR1 and CDR2: MGHRA and YSYEKL.

V is TRBV20-1 and J is TRBJ2-7; 12 bases are a match to TRBD2. The CDR3 extends over 15 amino acids. V trimming: 3 bases; J trimming: 5 bases; junction bases outside the gene matches: 8. From germline, CDR1 is DFQATT and CDR2 SNEGSKA (reference sequence). The CDR3 loop reads CSASSGLAGPHEQYF. The CDR3 DNA sequence: TGCAGTGCTAGTTCTGGACTAGCGGGGCCCCACGAGCAGTACTTC.

The rearrangement links TRBV27 to TRBJ1-5; D gene unclear. CDR3 size: 12 residues. The V and J ends lost 5 bases and 4 bases respectively, with 6 bases between them. From germline, CDR1 is MNHEY and CDR2 SMNVEV (reference sequence). The CDR3: CASSTGNQPQHF. In nucleotides, the CDR3 is TGTGCCAGCAGTACCGGGAATCAGCCCCAGCATTTT.

This rearrangement joins TRBV21-1 to TRBJ1-5; the listed D gene, TRBD1, was not tested against the DNA. TRBV21-1 is a documented pseudogene. This CDR3 has 17 amino acids. DNA for the CDR3: TGTGCCAGCAGCAAATTAATGAGGACAGGGAACAATCAGCCCCAGCATTTT. This encodes CASSKLMRTGNNQPQHF.

V is TRBV4-2 and J is TRBJ2-5; D is uncertain. Germline V gene lookup returns CDR1 LGHNA and CDR2 YNFKEQ. Between the trimmed V and J ends, which lost 2 bases and 4 bases, there was a span of 5 bases. The CDR3 consists of 12 residues. As DNA, the CDR3 is TGTGCCAGCAGCCAATGGGGAGAGACCCAGTACTTC. Amino acids: CASSQWGETQYF.

The chain joins TRBV19 to TRBJ1-2; 7 bases are a match to TRBD1. The CDR3 has 15 residues. Germline CDR1 and CDR2: LNHDA and SQIVND (reference sequence). V was pared by 4 bases and J by 8 bases, with 13 bases of the junction left unmatched. CDR3 amino acids: CASSTGGQLLGGYTF. The CDR3 nucleotides are TGTGCCAGTAGTACTGGGGGACAGCTGCTCGGGGGCTACACCTTC.

The gene calls are TRBV7-6 and TRBJ2-5; no clear D. This CDR3 has 13 residues. Trimming removed 5 bases at V and 1 base at J, with 8 bases between. Germline CDR1 SGHVS, CDR2 FNYEAQ. The CDR3 sequence is CASSSFPQETQYF. CDR3 nucleotide sequence: TGTGCCAGCAGCAGCTTCCCCCAAGAGACCCAGTACTTC. The full variable domain, in which reference TRBV7-6 and TRBJ2-5 provide the parts outside the CDR3, is GAGVSQSPRYKVTKRGQDVALRCDPISGHVSLYWYRQALGQGPEFLTYFNYEAQQDKSGLPNDRFSAERPEGSISTLTIQRTEQRDSAMYRCASSSFPQETQYFGPGTRLLVL.

The chain has TRBV9 and TRBJ2-2; D is undetermined. Germline V gives CDR1 SGDLS, CDR2 YYNGEE. The germline V and J ends were trimmed by 3 bases and 6 bases, with 12 bases remaining between them. The CDR3 totals 14 residues. CDR3 protein: CASSATSGPGELFF. DNA of the CDR3: TGTGCCAGCAGCGCGACGTCCGGGCCCGGGGAGCTGTTTTTT.

The V and J genes are TRBV10-3 and TRBJ2-7, with 11 bases that match TRBD1. V was clipped by 3 bases and J by 7 bases; unmatched bases: 8. Germline assignment: CDR1 ENHRY and CDR2 SYGVKD. The CDR3 consists of 15 residues. The CDR3 sequence is CAISDPGQGAGEQYF. In DNA, the CDR3 is TGTGCCATCAGTGACCCCGGACAGGGGGCGGGAGAGCAGTACTTC.

The J gene is TRBJ2-3, the V gene TRBV30, with 11 positions matching TRBD2. Losses at the gene ends were 1 base for V and 8 bases for J; bases not matched to a gene: 14. The germline V gene has CDR1 GTSNPN and CDR2 SVGIG (reference sequence). This CDR3 has 17 amino acids. The CDR3 sequence: CAWSAGTSGGPEGTQYF. The CDR3 DNA reads as TGTGCCTGGAGTGCGGGCACTAGCGGGGGCCCGGAGGGTACGCAGTATTTT.

A remark on this clone: This may be a read error: a much more frequent sequence differs by one nucleotide. This chain connects TRBV27 to TRBJ2-7; D not certain. Germline-derived CDR1 and CDR2 are MNHEY and SMNVEV (reference sequence). The CDR3 length is 13 residues. Trimming removed 5 bases from V and 2 bases from J, with 10 bases in between. DNA for the CDR3: TGTGCCAGCAGTCCACAGTTCCCCTACGAGCAGTACTTC. It codes for CASSPQFPYEQYF.